This passage covers 22 T cell receptor beta chains from one sample sequenced in a study of beta chain features in type 1 diabetes (dated by TCRdb to 2016 to 2019). The investigation overall reported the following: In all four CD4+ subsets, TCRB CDR3 length was moderately but significantly shorter in type 1 diabetes patients.

These receptors lack a known antigen. Receptors were amplified or captured by the immunoSEQ multiplex PCR assay. The entire isolated RNA was reverse transcribed using the High Capacity cDNA Reverse Transcription Kit, and thus expressed TCRB transcripts were sequenced. The table was pulled from immuneACCESS by TCRdb, which kept in-frame rearrangements only. Such tables lose some clones; where checked, under half of the loss comes from unresolved V genes, and the rest has no known cause. The sample table contains 310,000 or so clones; only one count was recorded for approximately 9.9% of them. The ten most abundant clones make up approximately 1% of the sample. The sample taken for sequencing was central memory CD4+ T cells from blood. Receptors originate from a man aged 25-40 years with type 1 diabetes.

The chain carries TRBV12-2 and TRBJ1-2. TRBV12-2 is a recognized pseudogene. This CDR3 spans 15 amino acids. The CDR3 DNA reads TGTGCAAGTCGCTTAGTCCGGGGCCACAACTATGGCTACACCTTC. The encoded protein is CASRLVRGHNYGYTF.

The J gene is TRBJ1-1, the V gene TRBV4-3; a possible D gene is TRBD1 (5 bases). Germline loops: CDR1 LGHNA, CDR2 YSLEER. Trimming stripped 0 bases from V and 2 bases from J, with 13 bases between. The CDR3 sequence is 16 residues long. CDR3 DNA: TGCGCCAGCAGCCAAGATCTTCGGGGCTTTAACACTGAAGCTTTCTTT. This encodes CASSQDLRGFNTEAFF.

This sequence joins TRBV7-9 and TRBJ1-2; TRBD1 is a possible D gene (5 bases). V lost 4 bases, J lost 3 bases, and 12 bases lay in between. This CDR3 has 14 residues. Germline loops: CDR1 SEHNR, CDR2 FQNEAQ (reference sequence). The CDR3 reads CASSSTQGHYGYTF. The DNA for the CDR3 is TGTGCCAGCAGCTCCACCCAGGGCCACTATGGCTACACCTTC. The full variable domain, with the rest looked up from reference TRBV7-9 and TRBJ1-2, is DTGVSQNPRHKITKRGQNVTFRCDPISEHNRLYWYRQTLGQGPEFLTYFQNEAQLEKSRLLSDRFSAERPKGSFSTLEIQRTEQGDSAMYLCASSSTQGHYGYTFGSGTRLTVV.

About this clone: This sample also contains other DNA sequences that code for the same CDR3. CDR3 DNA sequence: TGTGCCAGCAGCGTAGACGGAGGAAACACCATATATTTT. This sequence encodes CASSVDGGNTIYF. V and J are TRBV9 and TRBJ1-3; D remains ambiguous. Germline values: CDR1 SGDLS, CDR2 YYNGEE. CDR3 length: 13 amino acids. The V gene lost 0 bases and the J gene lost 4 bases, with 5 bases spanning the gap.

This clone was counted at least ten times. The J gene is TRBJ2-5, the V gene TRBV9; 12 nucleotides line up with TRBD2. The CDR3 runs to 16 residues. Germline CDR1 reads SGDLS; CDR2 reads YYNGEE. The V and J ends lost 4 bases and 0 bases, in that order; junction bases with no gene match: 4. The CDR3, as DNA: TGTGCCAGCAGCCGGACTAGCGGGATGTACCAAGAGACCCAGTACTTC. Translation gives CASSRTSGMYQETQYF.

The J gene is TRBJ2-1, the V gene TRBV5-4; 11 nucleotides agree with TRBD2. The CDR3 spans 18 residues. Germline V lookup: CDR1 SGHNT, CDR2 YYREEE (reference sequence). Trimming at V came to 4 bases and at J to 0 bases, leaving 9 bases not matched to a gene. This CDR3 is CASSSGLAGYSSYNEQFF. Here the CDR3 DNA reads TGTGCCAGCAGCAGTGGACTAGCGGGCTACAGCTCCTACAATGAGCAGTTCTTC.

The chain couples TRBV7-9 to TRBJ1-3, with TRBD1 as a possible D gene (5 bases). The V gene lost 1 base and the J gene lost 4 bases, with 14 bases spanning the gap. Per germline, CDR1 SEHNR and CDR2 FQNEAQ (reference sequence). The CDR3 length is 16 residues. The CDR3 is CASSLGSPGTGNTIYF. The CDR3 DNA follows: TGTGCCAGCAGCTTAGGATCGCCAGGGACGGGAAACACCATATATTTT.

The chain joins TRBV6-6 to TRBJ2-1; 9 nucleotides align to TRBD2. After removal of 4 bases from V and 0 bases from J, the junction contained 1 base not matched to a gene. Germline assignment: CDR1 MNHNY and CDR2 SVGAGI (reference sequence). The CDR3 totals 15 residues. The CDR3 coding sequence is TGTGCCAGCAGTTTTAGCGGGAGCTCCTACAATGAGCAGTTCTTC. Translation: CASSFSGSSYNEQFF.

This clone was observed a handful of times. The V and J genes are TRBV19 and TRBJ1-2; D ambiguous. V dropped 5 bases and J dropped 1 base, with 5 bases sitting between them. CDR3 length: 12 residues. Germline-derived CDR1 and CDR2 are LNHDA and SQIVND (reference sequence). This CDR3 reads CASSRVNYGYTF. The CDR3 region has the DNA TGTGCCAGTAGTCGGGTTAACTATGGCTACACCTTC.

This clone was observed a few times. The junction shows a germline mismatch at one end, possibly a read error. The chain recombines TRBV10-3 with TRBJ2-7; 7 bases fit TRBD1. CDR1 and CDR2 (germline): ENHRY, SYGVKD. The CDR3 extends over 13 amino acids. CDR3 DNA: TGCGCCAGCAGTGGAGACAGGGATACCGAGCAGTACTTC. Its protein is CASSGDRDTEQYF.

This chain joins TRBV4-3 and TRBJ2-2; no clear D. Trimming took off 0 bases at V and 3 bases at J, with 8 bases between the two ends. From germline, CDR1 is LGHNA and CDR2 YSLEER. The CDR3 is made up of 15 amino acids. CDR3 bases: TGCGCCAGCAGCCAAGATAATCGTGACACCGGGGAGCTGTTTTTT. Residues: CASSQDNRDTGELFF.

The genes are TRBV28 and TRBJ2-3, with D tentatively TRBD1 (5 bases). Germline V lookup: CDR1 MDHEN, CDR2 SYDVKM. The CDR3 extends over 15 amino acids. The V end lost 5 bases, the J end lost 3 bases, and 15 bases lay between the germline ends. The CDR3 sequence: CASSPMGSGTDTQYF. CDR3 in DNA: TGTGCCAGCAGTCCGATGGGGTCAGGGACAGATACGCAGTATTTT.

This clone was detected a few times. The chain joins TRBV7-9 to TRBJ1-6, with TRBD1 identical over 7 bases. Per the germline V gene, CDR1 is SEHNR and CDR2 is FQNEAQ (reference sequence). CDR3 size: 15 residues. Losses at the gene ends were 5 bases for V and 7 bases for J; bases not matched to a gene: 8. CDR3 residues: CASSPPGQQNSPLHF. The CDR3 DNA reads as TGTGCCAGCAGCCCGCCGGGACAGCAAAATTCACCCCTCCACTTT.

Only a few counts were recorded for this clone. The chain is built from TRBV25-1 and TRBJ1-3; no firm D call. V lost 5 bases and J 1 base, leaving 6 bases between the germline ends. Germline CDR1 reads MGHDK; CDR2 reads SYGVNS. The CDR3 loop spans 13 amino acids. In DNA, the CDR3 is TGTGCCAGCAGTTGGGGTTCTGGAAACACCATATATTTT. It translates to CASSWGSGNTIYF.

This clone was seen ten or more times. The chain uses TRBV11-2 and TRBJ1-6; D is possibly TRBD1 (5 bases). Germline loops: CDR1 SGHAT, CDR2 FQNNGV. V lost 5 bases and J 3 bases, leaving 11 bases between the germline ends. CDR3 length equals 15 residues. The CDR3 sequence: CASSRGRVYNSPLHF. The CDR3 DNA is TGTGCCAGCAGCCGCGGCAGGGTCTATAATTCACCCCTCCACTTT.

V usage is TRBV19 and J usage is TRBJ2-5; the D gene is possibly TRBD2 (6 bases). Germline-derived CDR1 and CDR2 are LNHDA and SQIVND (reference sequence). Trimming took off 8 bases at V and 4 bases at J, with 17 bases between the two ends. The CDR3 has 14 residues. CDR3 DNA: TGTGCCAGTGGCCTGAACGGGGAGGCAGAGACCCAGTACTTC. Translated, it gives CASGLNGEAETQYF.

This clone occurred a few times. The chain links TRBV7-8 to TRBJ2-1, with TRBD1 identical over 12 bases. Per the germline V gene, CDR1 is SGHVS and CDR2 is FQNEAQ. J was trimmed by 6 bases and V by 2 bases; bases with no gene match: 5. The CDR3 length is 16 residues. CDR3 sequence (DNA): TGTGCCAGCAGCTTAATGGGACAGGGGGCACCCAATGAGCAGTTCTTC. This codes for CASSLMGQGAPNEQFF.

This clone was picked up a small number of times. The chain joins TRBV9 to TRBJ1-2, with TRBD1 identical over 9 bases. This CDR3 contains 15 residues. Germline loops: CDR1 SGDLS, CDR2 YYNGEE. The V gene end was trimmed by 2 bases and the J gene end by 4 bases; junction bases not matched to a gene: 6. The CDR3 DNA reads as TGTGCCAGCAGCGTCGCCAGGGACAGGGCCTATGGCTACACCTTC. Protein sequence: CASSVARDRAYGYTF.

This clone was detected a few times. This chain uses TRBV7-9 with TRBJ1-1; 7 positions match TRBD1. After removal of 5 bases from V and 6 bases from J, the junction contained 12 bases not matched to a gene. The CDR3 consists of 15 residues. Per germline, CDR1 SEHNR and CDR2 FQNEAQ (reference sequence). This CDR3 reads CASSPTGRVTAEAFF. In nucleotides, the CDR3 is TGTGCCAGCAGCCCGACAGGGCGTGTTACGGCTGAAGCTTTCTTT.

The chain is built from TRBV4-3 and TRBJ2-4; D might be TRBD2 (6 bases). V gave up 1 base and J gave up 6 bases, with 13 bases separating them. CDR1 LGHNA and CDR2 YSLEER come from the germline V gene. The CDR3 has 15 residues. The CDR3 DNA reads TGCGCCAGCAGCCAAGGAGCCGGGACTTTAAACATTCAGTACTTC. Translating gives CASSQGAGTLNIQYF.

This clone was found a few times. CDR3 in amino acids: CATARGGNNQPQHF. CDR3 bases: TGTGCCACCGCTAGGGGAGGAAACAATCAGCCCCAGCATTTT. The chain is built from TRBV6-6 and TRBJ1-5, with a tentative D call TRBD1 (5 bases). Germline-derived CDR1 and CDR2 are MNHNY and SVGAGI (reference sequence). The CDR3 covers 14 residues. V was clipped by 10 bases and J by 3 bases, with 16 bases between them.

In its sample, this clone was seen a few times. This chain links TRBV7-2 with TRBJ2-5, with unresolved D. V lost 4 bases and J 5 bases, leaving 11 bases between the germline ends. Germline V gene lookup returns CDR1 SGHTA and CDR2 FQGNSA. The CDR3 is made up of 13 amino acids. CDR3 residues: CASSYTDRETQYF. The CDR3 DNA reads TGTGCCAGCAGCTACACAGATCGGGAGACCCAGTACTTC.